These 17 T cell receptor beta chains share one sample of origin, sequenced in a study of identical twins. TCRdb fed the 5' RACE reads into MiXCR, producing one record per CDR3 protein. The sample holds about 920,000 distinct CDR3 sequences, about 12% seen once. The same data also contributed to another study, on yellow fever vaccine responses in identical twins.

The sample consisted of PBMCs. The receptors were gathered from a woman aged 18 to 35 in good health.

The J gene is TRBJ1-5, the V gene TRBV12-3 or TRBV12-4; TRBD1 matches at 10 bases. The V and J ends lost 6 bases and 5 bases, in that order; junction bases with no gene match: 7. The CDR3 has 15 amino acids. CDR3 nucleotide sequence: TGTGCCAGCAGCCTTAAGACAGGGGGCTATCAGCCCCAGCATTTT. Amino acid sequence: CASSLKTGGYQPQHF.

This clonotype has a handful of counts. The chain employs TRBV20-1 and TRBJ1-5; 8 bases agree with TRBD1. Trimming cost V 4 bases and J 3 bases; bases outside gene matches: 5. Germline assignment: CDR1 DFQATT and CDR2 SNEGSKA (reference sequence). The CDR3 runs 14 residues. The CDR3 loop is CSATPGQANQPQHF. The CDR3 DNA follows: TGCAGTGCTACACCGGGACAGGCCAATCAGCCCCAGCATTTT.

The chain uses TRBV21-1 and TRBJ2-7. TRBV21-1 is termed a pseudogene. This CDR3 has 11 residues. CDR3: CASSKKNEQYV. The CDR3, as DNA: TGTGCCAGCAGCAAAAAAAACGAGCAGTACGTC.

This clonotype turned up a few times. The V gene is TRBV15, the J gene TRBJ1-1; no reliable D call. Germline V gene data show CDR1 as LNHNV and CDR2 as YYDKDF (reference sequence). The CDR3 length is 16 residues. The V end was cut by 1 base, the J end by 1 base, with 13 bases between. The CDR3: CATSRAPAETNTEAFF. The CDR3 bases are TGTGCCACCAGCAGAGCCCCAGCGGAAACGAACACTGAAGCTTTCTTT.

Written as DNA, the CDR3 is TGTGCCAGCAGAGCAGGAAGCAATCAGCCCCAGCATTTT. The encoded protein is CASRAGSNQPQHF. The chain joins TRBV2 to TRBJ1-5; D call uncertain. This CDR3 has 13 residues. Trimming removed 6 bases at V and 1 base at J, with 7 bases between. CDR1 SNHLY and CDR2 FYNNEI come from the germline V gene.

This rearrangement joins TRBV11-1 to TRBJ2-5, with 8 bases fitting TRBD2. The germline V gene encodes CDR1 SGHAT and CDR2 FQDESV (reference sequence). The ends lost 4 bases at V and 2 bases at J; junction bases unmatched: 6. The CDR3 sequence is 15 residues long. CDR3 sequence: CASSYRTSRQETQYF. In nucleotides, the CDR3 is TGTGCCAGCAGCTACCGGACTAGCAGACAAGAGACCCAGTACTTC.

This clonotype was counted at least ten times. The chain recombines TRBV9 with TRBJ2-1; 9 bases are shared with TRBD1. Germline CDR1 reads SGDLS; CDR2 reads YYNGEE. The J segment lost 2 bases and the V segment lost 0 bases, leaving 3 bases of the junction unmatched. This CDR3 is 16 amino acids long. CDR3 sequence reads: CASSVAQGAPYNEQFF. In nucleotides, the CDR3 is TGTGCCAGCAGCGTAGCACAGGGGGCCCCCTACAATGAGCAGTTCTTC.

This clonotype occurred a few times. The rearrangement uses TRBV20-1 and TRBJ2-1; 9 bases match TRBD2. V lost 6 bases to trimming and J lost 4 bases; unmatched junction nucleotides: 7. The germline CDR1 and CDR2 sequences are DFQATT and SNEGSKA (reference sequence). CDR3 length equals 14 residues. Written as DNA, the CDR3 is TGCAGTGCCGAACTAGCGGGCAAATACAATGAGCAGTTCTTC. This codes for CSAELAGKYNEQFF.

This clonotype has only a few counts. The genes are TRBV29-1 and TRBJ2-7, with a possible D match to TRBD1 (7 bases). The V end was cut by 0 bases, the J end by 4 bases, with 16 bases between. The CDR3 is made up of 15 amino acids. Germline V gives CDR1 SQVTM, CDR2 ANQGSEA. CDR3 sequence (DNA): TGCAGCGTTGAAGATTCGGCGGGACAGTTATACGAGCAGTACTTC. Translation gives CSVEDSAGQLYEQYF.

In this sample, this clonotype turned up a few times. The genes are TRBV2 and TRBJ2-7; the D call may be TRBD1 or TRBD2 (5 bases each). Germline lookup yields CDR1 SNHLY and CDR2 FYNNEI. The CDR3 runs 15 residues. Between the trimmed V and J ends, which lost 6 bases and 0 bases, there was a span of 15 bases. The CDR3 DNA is TGTGCCAGCAGCCCGGGGCGCCCGACCTCCTACGAGCAGTACTTC. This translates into CASSPGRPTSYEQYF.

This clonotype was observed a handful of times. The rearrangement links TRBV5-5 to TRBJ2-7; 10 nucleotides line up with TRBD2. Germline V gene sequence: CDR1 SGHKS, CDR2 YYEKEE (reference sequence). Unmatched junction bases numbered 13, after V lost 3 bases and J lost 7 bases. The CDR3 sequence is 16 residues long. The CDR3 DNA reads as TGTGCCAGCAGCTCCTCTCCCTATAGCGGGGGGAGGGAGCAGTACGTC. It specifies CASSSSPYSGGREQYV.

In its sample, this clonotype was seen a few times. Here the CDR3 reads CASSVKGAYEQYV. DNA of the CDR3: TGTGCCAGCAGTGTGAAGGGGGCCTACGAGCAGTACGTC. The chain carries TRBV6-1 and TRBJ2-7, with a possible D match to TRBD1 (6 bases). Trimming pared 4 bases from V and 2 bases from J, leaving 9 bases between. Per germline, CDR1 MNHNS and CDR2 SASEGT. The CDR3 has 13 residues.

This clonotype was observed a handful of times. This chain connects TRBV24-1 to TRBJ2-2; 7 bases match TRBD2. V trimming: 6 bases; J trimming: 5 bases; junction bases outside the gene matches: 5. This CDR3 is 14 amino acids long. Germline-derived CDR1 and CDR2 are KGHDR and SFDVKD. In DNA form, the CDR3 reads TGTGCCACCAGTATTAGCGGGCGAACCGGGGAGCTGTTTTTT. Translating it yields CATSISGRTGELFF.

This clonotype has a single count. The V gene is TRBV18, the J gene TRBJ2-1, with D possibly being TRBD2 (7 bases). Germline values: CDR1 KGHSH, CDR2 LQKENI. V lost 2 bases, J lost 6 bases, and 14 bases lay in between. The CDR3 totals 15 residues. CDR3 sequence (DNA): TGTGCCAGCTCACCAAAGCGGGGAGGGGGCAATGAGCAGTTCTTC. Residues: CASSPKRGGGNEQFF.

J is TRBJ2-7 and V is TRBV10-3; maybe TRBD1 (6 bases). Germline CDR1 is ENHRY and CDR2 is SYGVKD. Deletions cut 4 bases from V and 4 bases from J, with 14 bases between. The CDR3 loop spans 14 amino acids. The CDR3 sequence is CAISAGTFRYEQYV. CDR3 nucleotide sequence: TGTGCCATCAGTGCCGGGACATTTCGGTACGAGCAGTACGTC.

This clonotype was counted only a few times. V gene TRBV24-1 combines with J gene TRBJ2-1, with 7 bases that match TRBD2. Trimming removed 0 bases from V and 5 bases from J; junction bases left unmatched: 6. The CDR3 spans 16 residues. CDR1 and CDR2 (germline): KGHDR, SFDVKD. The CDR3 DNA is TGTGCCACCAGTGATTTGCTCAGCGGGGCCGACAATGAGCAGTTCTTC. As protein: CATSDLLSGADNEQFF.

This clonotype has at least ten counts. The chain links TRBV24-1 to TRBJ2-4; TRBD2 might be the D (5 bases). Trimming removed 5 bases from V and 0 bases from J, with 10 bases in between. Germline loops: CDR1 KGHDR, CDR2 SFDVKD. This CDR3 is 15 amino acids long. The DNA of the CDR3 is TGTGCCACCAGTGGGGCAGGACTAGCCAAAAACATTCAGTACTTC. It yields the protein CATSGAGLAKNIQYF.